Listed below are T cell receptor beta chains from one sample, sequenced in a study of cytomegalovirus exposure and HLA in healthy donors. The protocol was immunoSEQ multiplex PCR, while the TCRdb copy is restricted to in-frame clones and leaves out a portion. The data contain under 150,000 clones, 60% to 80% of them singletons. Sequencing was performed on PBMCs. These receptor sequences come from a male donor in good health and CMV-seronegative. The CDR3 runs from the conserved cysteine through the conserved F or W. The order of the fields is D gene, V gene, J gene, clone size, CDR3 DNA, CDR3 protein. D genes are given only for firm matches. Size values are once, few and many counts, or a class for expanded clones, and some rows have none.

.	TRBV10-2	TRBJ2-1	.	TGCGCCAGCAGTGAGGGCCGTCCAGGCCAGGGCCTGGTCAATGAGCAGTTCTTC	CASSEGRPGQGLVNEQFF
TRBD1	TRBV28	TRBJ1-2	.	TGTGCCAGCAGGGACAGGGGGCCTGGCTACACCTTC	CASRDRGPGYTF
TRBD1	TRBV4-3	TRBJ2-7	once	TGCGCCAGCGCATTGGGACAGGGATCCTACGAGCAGTACTTC	CASALGQGSYEQYF
TRBD1	TRBV5-6	TRBJ1-2	few	TGTGCCAGCAGCTTAAAGCCGGGACAGGGGGCGCGGAGTGGCTACACCTTC	CASSLKPGQGARSGYTF
TRBD1	TRBV28	TRBJ1-6	.	TGTGCCAGCAGTATATGGTCGGTTGGAGGTGGGACAGGTGGAAATTCACCCCTCCACTTT	CASSIWSVGGGTGGNSPLHF
TRBD1	TRBV19	TRBJ1-2	.	TGTGCCAGTAGGACGATAGACAGGGGACATGGCTACACCTTC	CASRTIDRGHGYTF
.	TRBV7-9	TRBJ1-2	.	TGTGCCAGCAGCTTAGAGGGAGGGACCGGCTACACCTTC	CASSLEGGTGYTF
.	TRBV6-5	TRBJ1-5	.	TGTGCCAGCACCTCGGGGGGGAATCAGCCCCAGCATTTT	CASTSGGNQPQHF
.	TRBV5-6	TRBJ1-2	.	TGTGCCAGCACCCTTCACTCGGGACAAATCTATGCCTACACCTTC	CASTLHSGQIYAYTF
.	TRBV6-1	TRBJ1-3	.	TGTGCCAGCGGAGAGGCTCGGGGAAACACCATATATTTT	CASGEARGNTIYF
.	TRBV28	TRBJ1-6	.	TGTGCCAGCAGTTTATCGAGGGAATCTGGTTCACCCCTCCACTTT	CASSLSRESGSPLHF
TRBD2	TRBV4-2	TRBJ2-5	few	TGTGCCAGCAGCCAAGGACGGGCGGGGGGGGCAGAGACCCAGTACTTC	CASSQGRAGGAETQYF
.	TRBV4-3	TRBJ2-7	.	TGCGCCAGCAGCCAAAGAGCGGTCGGGTACGAGCAGTACTTC	CASSQRAVGYEQYF
.	TRBV19	TRBJ1-1	.	TGTGCTAGTAGTAACGGGGGGACTGAAGCTTTCTTT	CASSNGGTEAFF
.	TRBV5-1	TRBJ2-7	.	TGCGCCAGCAGCGGTTACAGCTCCTACGAGCAGTACTTC	CASSGYSSYEQYF
TRBD1	TRBV7-3	TRBJ2-2	.	TGTGCCGGCAGCTTACCCCCCAAGAAAGGGGGCAGGGACACCGGGGAGCTGTTTTTT	CAGSLPPKKGGRDTGELFF
TRBD2	TRBV2	TRBJ2-1	few	TGTGCCAGCAGTGCTAGCGGGGGTATCTACAATGAGCAGTTCTTC	CASSASGGIYNEQFF
.	TRBV4-3	TRBJ1-1	.	TGCGCCAGCAGCCGAGATGGGGAGTTGGGCACTGAAGCTTTCTTT	CASSRDGELGTEAFF
.	TRBV7-3	TRBJ2-5	once	TGTGCCAGCAGCTTAAGGGGGGTTGGGGTAATGGGCGAGACCCAGTACTTC	CASSLRGVGVMGETQYF
.	TRBV27	TRBJ2-2	.	TGTGCCAGCAGCCATAGACAGACCACCGGGGAGCTGTTTTTT	CASSHRQTTGELFF